The text below deals with one T cell receptor beta chain. Its specificity is unknown. This sample is part of a study of post-analysis software for immune sequencing data. Study-wide context: There were relapsing-remitting, secondary progressive and progressive-relapsing multiple sclerosis among the disease courses included. The study, taken as a whole, reports: Samples from a shared batch, those prepared together, strongly co-clustered by F measure. Patients used several TRBV segments, including TRBV5-6, TRBV5-1 and TRBV20-1, more often than controls.

Researchers reported that TCR beta cDNA libraries carried unique molecular identifiers. TCRdb analysed the PCR reads with MiXCR anew, one entry per CDR3 protein. The table has fewer than 850,000 distinct CDR3 sequences, just under 30% seen once. This CDR3 comprises 16 residues. V lost 0 bases, J lost 3 bases, and 4 bases stayed unmatched. Germline CDR1 LGHNA, CDR2 YNFKEQ. Material for sequencing was blood. The J gene is TRBJ2-1, the V gene TRBV4-2, with 8 bases fitting TRBD2. This receptor was identified in a girl between 5 and 17 years old with multiple sclerosis. The CDR3 reads CASSQDASGGYNEQFF. For the CDR3, the DNA is TGTGCCAGCAGCCAAGACGCGAGCGGGGGCTACAATGAGCAGTTCTTC.